This TCR beta chain is drawn from a study of blood T cell repertoires in COVID-19. Only in-frame clones appear in the TCRdb table, and some are missing; sequencing was by immunoSEQ multiplex PCR. The table has roughly 290,000 clones, 85% to 90% seen once. The CDR3 spans 18 residues. The V segment lost 4 bases and the J segment 2 bases; nucleotides outside the gene matches: 8. The germline gives CDR1 SGDLS, CDR2 YYNGEE. The specimen was peripheral blood. The chain has TRBV9 and TRBJ2-3; TRBD2 matches 15 bases. The TCR sequence derives from a young man with acute or convalescent COVID-19. For the CDR3, the DNA is TGTGCCAGCAGCCTCCGGACTAGCGGGGGGGCGGCCACAGATACGCAGTATTTT. Translated: CASSLRTSGGAATDTQYF.